Shown below are 8 T cell receptor beta chains from a single sample sequenced in a study of cytomegalovirus exposure and HLA in healthy donors. The PCR contained 60 Vbeta and 13 Jbeta primers. Data came from immunoSEQ multiplex PCR; TCRdb stores just in-frame clones and leaves some out. The sample has 110,000 or so clones, around 70% seen once; the top ten hold 5% to 7%. Sample: PBMCs. The receptors originated from an older woman in good health and CMV-seropositive.

V is TRBV30 and J is TRBJ1-6; D possibly corresponds to TRBD1 (5 bases). The CDR3 covers 12 residues. V gave up 2 bases and J gave up 10 bases, with 9 bases separating them. CDR1 is GTSNPN and CDR2 is SVGIG in the germline V gene (reference sequence). CDR3 bases: TGTGCCTGGAGTTGGGGGGACTCACCCCTCCACTTT. It encodes CAWSWGDSPLHF. The full variable domain, in which reference TRBV30 and TRBJ1-6 provide the parts outside the CDR3, is SQTIHQWPATLVQPVGSPLSLECTVEGTSNPNLYWYRQAAGRGLQLLFYSVGIGQISSEVPQNLSASRPQDRQFILSSKKLLLSDSGFYLCAWSWGDSPLHFGNGTRLTVT.

The chain employs TRBV10-3 and TRBJ1-2, with 8 bases lining up with TRBD1. Germline CDR1 reads ENHRY; CDR2 reads SYGVKD. The CDR3 consists of 13 residues. The ends lost 7 bases at V and 2 bases at J; junction bases unmatched: 3. The CDR3 sequence is CAITRDRNYGYTF. The CDR3 DNA sequence: TGTGCCATCACAAGGGACAGGAACTATGGCTACACCTTC.

This clone was seen a single time. The chain carries TRBV7-2 and TRBJ1-6, with TRBD1 identical over 7 bases. The CDR3 contains 13 residues. The junction had 2 bases not matched to a gene; V was cut back by 6 bases and J by 6 bases. CDR1 is SGHTA and CDR2 is FQGNSA in the germline V gene. CDR3 bases: TGTGCCAGCAGTCCAGGGGGTAATTCACCCCTCCACTTT. Amino acid sequence: CASSPGGNSPLHF. Using reference TRBV7-2 and TRBJ1-6 for the parts outside the CDR3, the full variable domain is GAGVSQSPSNKVTEKGKDVELRCDPISGHTALYWYRQSLGQGLEFLIYFQGNSAPDKSGLPSDRFSAERTGGSVSTLTIQRTQQEDSAVYLCASSPGGNSPLHFGNGTRLTVT.

J is TRBJ1-4 and V is TRBV12-5; D is perhaps TRBD1 (6 bases). This CDR3 comprises 13 residues. Germline V gene lookup returns CDR1 LGHNT and CDR2 FRNRAP. V was clipped by 10 bases and J by 3 bases, with 12 bases between them. The CDR3 DNA follows: TGTGCTATTCTAGGGGGTCCTAATGAAAAACTGTTTTTT. As protein: CAILGGPNEKLFF.

The V gene is TRBV19, the J gene TRBJ1-1, with D unresolved. The germline V gene encodes CDR1 LNHDA and CDR2 SQIVND (reference sequence). There are 13 residues in the CDR3. V shed 5 bases and J shed 0 bases, with 7 bases lying between them. The CDR3 nucleotides are TGTGCCAGTAGTCAACAGCTGAACACTGAAGCTTTCTTT. It encodes CASSQQLNTEAFF.

In its sample, this clone was seen once. DNA of the CDR3: TGTGCCAGCAGCTTAAGCGGGGGGGCCTGGGAGACCCAGTACTTC. It specifies CASSLSGGAWETQYF. The chain links TRBV5-4 to TRBJ2-5, with 10 bases matching TRBD2. V dropped 2 bases and J dropped 5; count of bases not matched to a gene: 6. This CDR3 is built from 15 residues. CDR1 SGHNT and CDR2 YYREEE come from the germline V gene (reference sequence).

The J gene is TRBJ2-5, the V gene TRBV7-8; TRBD2 agrees at 13 bases. The J call is doubtful: the DNA matches TRBJ2-7 better. The CDR3 spans 16 residues. CDR1 is SGHVS, CDR2 FQNEAQ, per germline. CDR3 DNA sequence: TGTGCCAGCAGCTCGCGACTAGCGGGGGGCTCCTACGAGCAGTACTTC. This gives the protein CASSSRLAGGSYEQYF.

V gene TRBV9 combines with J gene TRBJ1-3; 8 bases align to TRBD1. There are 17 residues in the CDR3. Germline assignment: CDR1 SGDLS and CDR2 YYNGEE. J gave up 0 bases and V 4 bases, and 9 bases lay outside the gene matches. DNA of the CDR3: TGTGCCAGCAGCCCCGAGGGACAGGTCGTCTCTGGAAACACCATATATTTT. As protein: CASSPEGQVVSGNTIYF.